These T cell receptor beta chains were read from a single sample in a study of technical replicates of blood from a handful of donors. Some clones are missing from TCRdb's copy, which holds only in-frame ones; the method was immunoSEQ multiplex PCR. The data hold about 79,000 clones, with 94% observed a single time. The material sequenced was T cells isolated from PBMCs. These receptor sequences come from a human donor in good health. CDR3s include the opening cysteine and the closing phenylalanine or tryptophan. A D gene is named only where the DNA matches it firmly. Part of the rows lack a size; the others show once, few, many or a class for expanded clones.

v_gene	j_gene	d_gene	abundance	CDR3aa	CDR3nt
TRBV5-4	TRBJ2-5	NA	NA	CASSAVREETQYF	TGTGCCAGCAGCGCGGTCAGAGAAGAGACCCAGTACTTC
TRBV27	TRBJ2-2	NA	NA	CASSPGTGELFF	TGTGCCAGCAGTCCGGGCACCGGGGAGCTGTTTTTT
TRBV7-9	TRBJ2-7	TRBD1	NA	CASSRESGQGSHEQYF	TGTGCCAGCAGCAGAGAATCGGGACAGGGGTCCCACGAGCAGTACTTC
TRBV27	TRBJ2-7	NA	NA	CASSLRSSGYEQYF	TGTGCCAGCAGTTTGCGTAGTAGCGGCTACGAGCAGTACTTC
TRBV21-1	TRBJ2-7	NA	NA	CASSKAGLGSLTGAYEQYF	TGTGCCAGCAGCAAAGCGGGTTTAGGCTCTTTAACAGGGGCCTACGAGCAGTACTTC
TRBV4-2	TRBJ1-5	TRBD1	NA	CASSQEVGQGYQPQHF	TGTGCCAGCAGCCAAGAGGTGGGACAGGGTTACCAGCCCCAGCATTTT
TRBV13	TRBJ2-3	TRBD2	once	CASSSETQVVGLAGGPADTQYF	TGTGCCAGCAGCTCCGAGACACAGGTAGTCGGACTAGCGGGGGGGCCTGCGGATACGCAGTATTTT
TRBV6-6	TRBJ2-7	NA	NA	CASRKRGQFSYEQYF	TGTGCCAGCAGAAAACGAGGGCAGTTCTCCTACGAGCAGTACTTC
TRBV4-2	TRBJ2-3	TRBD2	NA	CASSHLGGDSTDTQYF	TGTGCCAGCAGCCACTTGGGGGGGGATAGCACAGATACGCAGTATTTT
TRBV5-4	TRBJ1-6	TRBD1	once	CASRAGGSGSPLHF	TGTGCCAGCAGGGCAGGGGGCTCGGGTTCACCCCTCCACTTT
TRBV18	TRBJ1-2	TRBD1	NA	CASSPTGQDYGYTF	TGTGCCAGCTCACCAACCGGACAGGACTATGGCTACACCTTC
TRBV5-1	TRBJ1-2	TRBD1	NA	CASSPSPRQGRRFGYTF	TGCGCCAGCAGCCCTTCCCCGAGACAGGGGAGACGATTCGGCTACACCTTC
TRBV5-1	TRBJ1-1	NA	NA	CASSSGSHYTEAFF	TGCGCCAGCAGCTCCGGGTCACACTACACTGAAGCTTTCTTT
TRBV5-1	TRBJ1-2	NA	NA	CASSLSSEIYGYTF	TGCGCCAGCAGCTTGTCCTCGGAGATCTATGGCTACACCTTC
TRBV23-1	TRBJ2-5	NA	NA	CASSHTTTGTGRETQYF	TGCGCCAGCAGTCACACAACAACCGGGACTGGTAGGGAGACCCAGTACTTC
TRBV5-4	TRBJ2-5	TRBD2	NA	CASSRTSGSEETQYF	TGTGCCAGCAGCCGGACGAGCGGGAGCGAAGAGACCCAGTACTTC
TRBV5-1	TRBJ1-2	NA	NA	CASSLDTGSNYGYTF	TGCGCCAGCAGCTTGGATACAGGCAGCAACTATGGCTACACCTTC
TRBV7-9	TRBJ2-7	TRBD1	once	CASSPGTDEQYF	TGTGCCAGCAGCCCGGGGACAGACGAGCAGTACTTC
TRBV4-1	TRBJ1-1	NA	NA	CASSPNPFRGLNTEAFF	TGCGCCAGCAGTCCCAATCCGTTTCGAGGGTTGAACACTGAAGCTTTCTTT
TRBV9	TRBJ2-1	TRBD2	NA	CASSGTSGGPYNEQFF	TGTGCCAGCAGCGGGACTAGCGGGGGGCCCTACAATGAGCAGTTCTTC
TRBV14	TRBJ2-7	NA	NA	CASSPGFYEQYF	TGTGCCAGCAGCCCAGGGTTCTACGAGCAGTACTTC
TRBV5-6	TRBJ2-7	NA	NA	CASSFGGNSYEQYF	TGTGCCAGCAGCTTCGGAGGCAACTCCTACGAGCAGTACTTC
TRBV25-1	TRBJ2-7	TRBD2	NA	CASSGRAGLSYEQYF	TGTGCCAGCAGTGGAAGAGCGGGACTCTCCTACGAGCAGTACTTC
TRBV7-2	TRBJ1-2	TRBD1	NA	CASSLRQGREYGYTF	TGTGCCAGCAGCTTAAGACAGGGGAGGGAGTATGGCTACACCTTC
TRBV2	TRBJ2-1	TRBD2	once	CASSDERGSSYNEQFF	TGTGCCAGCAGTGATGAGCGGGGAAGCTCCTACAATGAGCAGTTCTTC
TRBV25-1	TRBJ1-2	NA	NA	CASSDIGQHYGYTF	TGTGCCAGCAGTGACATAGGACAGCACTATGGCTACACCTTC
TRBV7-9	TRBJ1-5	TRBD1	NA	CASSLCLLPTGCGNQPQHF	TGTGCCAGCAGCTTATGCTTACTACCGACAGGGTGCGGCAATCAGCCCCAGCATTTT
TRBV30	TRBJ1-3	NA	NA	CAWRIAGRAGTIYF	TGTGCCTGGAGAATAGCGGGCAGGGCAGGCACCATATATTTT
TRBV11-1	TRBJ2-1	NA	NA	CASSPGQINEQFF	TGTGCCAGCAGCCCCGGACAGATCAATGAGCAGTTCTTC
TRBV5-1	TRBJ2-1	NA	NA	CASSPGLRNEQFF	TGCGCCAGCAGCCCGGGACTCCGCAATGAGCAGTTCTTC
TRBV10-3	TRBJ2-6	TRBD2	once	CVPGGANSGANVLTF	TGTGTTCCCGGGGGGGCCAACTCTGGGGCCAACGTCCTGACTTTC
TRBV7-9	TRBJ1-1	NA	NA	CASSPPATEAFF	TGTGCCAGCAGCCCCCCAGCGACTGAAGCTTTCTTT
TRBV5-4	TRBJ1-1	TRBD1	NA	CASSTGQGNTEAFF	TGTGCCAGCAGCACGGGACAGGGGAACACTGAAGCTTTCTTT
TRBV4-1	TRBJ2-7	TRBD2	NA	CASSQRTSGGYEQYF	TGCGCCAGCAGCCAGAGAACTAGCGGGGGTTACGAGCAGTACTTC
TRBV18	TRBJ2-5	NA	NA	CASSPKGKGRGETQYF	TGTGCCAGCTCACCAAAGGGCAAAGGCAGGGGAGAGACCCAGTACTTC